The clone carrying this T cell receptor beta chain occurred a few times. The antigen is unknown. Generated by immunoSEQ multiplex PCR, the TCRdb table keeps only in-frame clones and is missing some. The repertoire has under 150,000 clones, roughly 86% of them found once; the top ten carry more than 1.4%. The V and J ends lost 6 bases and 7 bases, in that order; junction bases with no gene match: 12. This CDR3 spans 15 amino acids. Germline CDR1 LNHDA, CDR2 SQIVND (reference sequence). This sample was taken from a study of cytomegalovirus exposure and HLA in healthy donors. Overall study results and limits: Later, an analysis found that TCR clusters from the first cohort tended to co-occur in the 90 to 150 validation repertoires.

The sequenced sample consisted of PBMCs. This sequence was found in a woman in her thirties in good health and CMV-seronegative. The chain joins TRBV19 to TRBJ1-2; 9 positions match TRBD1. The CDR3 coding sequence is TGTGCCAGTAGCCTACTGACAGGGGGTTTCGGTGGCTACACCTTC. It yields the protein CASSLLTGGFGGYTF. The whole variable domain, filled in from reference TRBV19 and TRBJ1-2, reads DGGITQSPKYLFRKEGQNVTLSCEQNLNHDAMYWYRQDPGQGLRLIYYSQIVNDFQKGDIAEGYSVSREKKESFPLTVTSAQKNPTAFYLCASSLLTGGFGGYTFGSGTRLTVV.